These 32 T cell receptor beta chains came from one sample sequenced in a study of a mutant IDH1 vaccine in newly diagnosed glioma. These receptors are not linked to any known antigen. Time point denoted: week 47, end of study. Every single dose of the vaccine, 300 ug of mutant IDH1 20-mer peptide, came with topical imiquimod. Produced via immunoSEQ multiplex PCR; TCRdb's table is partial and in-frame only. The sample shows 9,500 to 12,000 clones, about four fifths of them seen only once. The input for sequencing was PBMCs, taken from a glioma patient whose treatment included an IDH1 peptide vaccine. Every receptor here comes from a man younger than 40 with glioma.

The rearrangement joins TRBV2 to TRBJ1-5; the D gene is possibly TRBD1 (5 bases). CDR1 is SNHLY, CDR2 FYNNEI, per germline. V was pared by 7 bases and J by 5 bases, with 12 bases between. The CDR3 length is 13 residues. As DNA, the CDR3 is TGTGCCAGCACCGGGGGGATGTATCAGCCCCAGCATTTT. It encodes CASTGGMYQPQHF.

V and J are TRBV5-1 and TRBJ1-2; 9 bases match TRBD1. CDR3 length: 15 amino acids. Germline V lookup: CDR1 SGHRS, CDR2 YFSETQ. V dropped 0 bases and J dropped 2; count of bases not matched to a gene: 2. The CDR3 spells CASSLGDRENYGYTF. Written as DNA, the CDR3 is TGCGCCAGCAGCTTGGGGGACAGGGAGAACTATGGCTACACCTTC.

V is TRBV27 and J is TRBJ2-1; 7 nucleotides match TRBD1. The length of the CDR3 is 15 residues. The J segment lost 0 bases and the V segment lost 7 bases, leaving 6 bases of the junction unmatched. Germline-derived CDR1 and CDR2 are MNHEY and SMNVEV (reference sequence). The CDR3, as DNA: TGTGCCAGCACCTGGACAGGTGCCTCCTACAATGAGCAGTTCTTC. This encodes CASTWTGASYNEQFF.

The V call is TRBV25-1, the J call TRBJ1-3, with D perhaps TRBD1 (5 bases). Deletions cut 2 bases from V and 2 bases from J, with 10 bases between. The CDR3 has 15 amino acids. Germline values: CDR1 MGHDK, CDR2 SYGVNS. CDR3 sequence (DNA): TGTGCCAGCAGTGAAGCGGGGCCCGCTGGAAACACCATATATTTT. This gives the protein CASSEAGPAGNTIYF.

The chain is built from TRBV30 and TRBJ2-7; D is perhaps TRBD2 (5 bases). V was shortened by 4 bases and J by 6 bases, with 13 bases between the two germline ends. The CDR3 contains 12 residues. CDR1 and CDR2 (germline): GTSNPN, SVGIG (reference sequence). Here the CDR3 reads CAWNEGSGEQYF. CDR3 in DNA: TGTGCCTGGAACGAGGGCTCTGGCGAGCAGTACTTC.

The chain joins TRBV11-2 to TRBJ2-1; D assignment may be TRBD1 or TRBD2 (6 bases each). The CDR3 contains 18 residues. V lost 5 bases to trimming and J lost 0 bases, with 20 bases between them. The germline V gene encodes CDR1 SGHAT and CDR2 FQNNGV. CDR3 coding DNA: TGTGCCAGCAGCGCCCGAGGGGGGAGCCCTAGCTCCTACAATGAGCAGTTCTTC. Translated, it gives CASSARGGSPSSYNEQFF.

CDR3 nucleotide sequence: TGCGCCAGCAGCTTGGACGGCGCGAACACCGGGGAGCTGTTTTTT. This codes for CASSLDGANTGELFF. The chain combines TRBV5-1 with TRBJ2-2; D call uncertain. The CDR3 is made up of 15 amino acids. The V end lost 0 bases, the J end lost 0 bases, and 6 bases lay between the germline ends. Germline CDR1 reads SGHRS; CDR2 reads YFSETQ.

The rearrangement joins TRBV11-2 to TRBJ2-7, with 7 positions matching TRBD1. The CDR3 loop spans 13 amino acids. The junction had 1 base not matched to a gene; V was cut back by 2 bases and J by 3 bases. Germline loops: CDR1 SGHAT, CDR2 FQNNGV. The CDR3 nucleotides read TGTGCCAGCAGCTTAAACAGGGGCTACGAGCAGTACTTC. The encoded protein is CASSLNRGYEQYF.

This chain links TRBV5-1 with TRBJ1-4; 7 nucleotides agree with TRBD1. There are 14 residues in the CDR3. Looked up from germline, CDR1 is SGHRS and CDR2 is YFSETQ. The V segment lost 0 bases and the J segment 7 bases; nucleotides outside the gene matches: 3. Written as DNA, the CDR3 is TGCGCCAGCAGCTTGGACAGGGGAAGTGAAAAACTGTTTTTT. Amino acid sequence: CASSLDRGSEKLFF. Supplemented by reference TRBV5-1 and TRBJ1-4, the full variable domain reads KAGVTQTPRYLIKTRGQQVTLSCSPISGHRSVSWYQQTPGQGLQFLFEYFSETQRNKGNFPGRFSGRQFSNSRSEMNVSTLELGDSALYLCASSLDRGSEKLFFGSGTQLSVL.

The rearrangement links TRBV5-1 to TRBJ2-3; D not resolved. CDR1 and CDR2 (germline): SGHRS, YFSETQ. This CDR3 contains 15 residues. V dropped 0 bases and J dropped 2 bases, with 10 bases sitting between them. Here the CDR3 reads CASSLGLFPTDTQYF. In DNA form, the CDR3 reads TGCGCCAGCAGCTTGGGACTGTTTCCCACAGATACGCAGTATTTT.

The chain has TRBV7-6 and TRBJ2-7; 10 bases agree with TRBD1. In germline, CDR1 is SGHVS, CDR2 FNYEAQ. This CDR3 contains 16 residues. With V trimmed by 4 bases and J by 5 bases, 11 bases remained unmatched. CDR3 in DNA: TGTGCCAGCAGCTCGGTGATTGGGACAGGGGAGGACGAGCAGTACTTC. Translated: CASSSVIGTGEDEQYF. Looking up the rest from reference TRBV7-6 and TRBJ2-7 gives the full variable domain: GAGVSQSPRYKVTKRGQDVALRCDPISGHVSLYWYRQALGQGPEFLTYFNYEAQQDKSGLPNDRFSAERPEGSISTLTIQRTEQRDSAMYRCASSSVIGTGEDEQYFGPGTRLTVT.

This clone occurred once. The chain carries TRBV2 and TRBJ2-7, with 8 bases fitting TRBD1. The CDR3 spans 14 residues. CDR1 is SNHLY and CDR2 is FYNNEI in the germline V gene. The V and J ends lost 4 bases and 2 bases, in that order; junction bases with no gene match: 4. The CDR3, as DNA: TGTGCCAGCAGTGTGGAACAGGGGGCCTACGAGCAGTACTTC. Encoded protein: CASSVEQGAYEQYF. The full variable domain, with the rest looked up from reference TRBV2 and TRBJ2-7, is EPEVTQTPSHQVTQMGQEVILRCVPISNHLYFYWYRQILGQKVEFLVSFYNNEISEKSEIFDDQFSVERPDGSNFTLKIRSTKLEDSAMYFCASSVEQGAYEQYFGPGTRLTVT.

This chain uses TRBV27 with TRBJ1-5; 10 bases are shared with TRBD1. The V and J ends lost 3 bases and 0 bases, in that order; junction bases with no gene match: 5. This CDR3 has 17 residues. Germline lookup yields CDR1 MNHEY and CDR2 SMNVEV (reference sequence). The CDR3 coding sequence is TGTGCCAGCAGTTTGGAGGGGACAGGGGTTAGCAATCAGCCCCAGCATTTT. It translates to CASSLEGTGVSNQPQHF.

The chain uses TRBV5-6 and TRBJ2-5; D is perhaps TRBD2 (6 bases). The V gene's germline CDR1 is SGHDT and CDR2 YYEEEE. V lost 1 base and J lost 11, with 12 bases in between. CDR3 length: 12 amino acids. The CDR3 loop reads CASSLSEGEQYF. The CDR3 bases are TGTGCCAGCAGCTTGTCGGAGGGAGAGCAGTACTTC.

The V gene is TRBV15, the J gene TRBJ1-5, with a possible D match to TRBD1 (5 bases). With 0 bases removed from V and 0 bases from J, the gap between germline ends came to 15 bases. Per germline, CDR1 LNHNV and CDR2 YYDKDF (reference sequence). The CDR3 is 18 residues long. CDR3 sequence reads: CATSRDLGAPDSNQPQHF. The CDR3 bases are TGTGCCACCAGCAGAGATCTAGGGGCCCCGGATAGCAATCAGCCCCAGCATTTT.

The CDR3 sequence is CASSGRDAVYNEQFF. DNA for the CDR3: TGTGCCAGCAGCGGTCGGGACGCCGTCTACAATGAGCAGTTCTTC. The rearrangement joins TRBV7-2 to TRBJ2-1; the D call may be TRBD1 or TRBD2 (5 bases each). This CDR3 region has 15 residues. Germline CDR1 and CDR2: SGHTA and FQGNSA. The V end was cut by 5 bases, the J end by 3 bases, with 14 bases between.

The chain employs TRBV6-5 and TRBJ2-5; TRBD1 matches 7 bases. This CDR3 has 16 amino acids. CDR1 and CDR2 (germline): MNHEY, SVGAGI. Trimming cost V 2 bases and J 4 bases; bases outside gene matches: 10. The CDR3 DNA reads TGTGCCAGCAGTTACCCCGGGACAGCCGGCCGAGAGACCCAGTACTTC. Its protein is CASSYPGTAGRETQYF.

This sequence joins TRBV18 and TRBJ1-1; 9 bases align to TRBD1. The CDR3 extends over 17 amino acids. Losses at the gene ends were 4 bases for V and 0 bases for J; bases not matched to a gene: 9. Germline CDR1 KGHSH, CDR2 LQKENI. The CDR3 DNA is TGTGCCAGCTCACTAGGACAGGGGAGGGGCATGAACACTGAAGCTTTCTTT. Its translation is CASSLGQGRGMNTEAFF.

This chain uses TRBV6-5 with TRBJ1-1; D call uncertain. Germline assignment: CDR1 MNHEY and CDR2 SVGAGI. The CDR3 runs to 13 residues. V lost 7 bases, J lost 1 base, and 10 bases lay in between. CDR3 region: CASTLTENTEAFF. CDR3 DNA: TGTGCCAGCACCTTGACGGAGAACACTGAAGCTTTCTTT.

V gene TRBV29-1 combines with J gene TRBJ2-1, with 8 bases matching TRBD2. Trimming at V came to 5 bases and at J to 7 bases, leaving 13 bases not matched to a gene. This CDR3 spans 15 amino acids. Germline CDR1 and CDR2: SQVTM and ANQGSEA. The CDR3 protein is CSVLPLAGGTNEQFF. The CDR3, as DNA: TGCAGCGTTCTACCTTTGGCGGGAGGAACAAATGAGCAGTTCTTC.

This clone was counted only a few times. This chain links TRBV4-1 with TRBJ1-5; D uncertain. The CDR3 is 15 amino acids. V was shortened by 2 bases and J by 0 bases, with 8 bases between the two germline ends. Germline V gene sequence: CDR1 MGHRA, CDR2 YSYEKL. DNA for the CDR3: TGCGCCAGCAGCCAAACGTCCGTTAGCAATCAGCCCCAGCATTTT. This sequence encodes CASSQTSVSNQPQHF.

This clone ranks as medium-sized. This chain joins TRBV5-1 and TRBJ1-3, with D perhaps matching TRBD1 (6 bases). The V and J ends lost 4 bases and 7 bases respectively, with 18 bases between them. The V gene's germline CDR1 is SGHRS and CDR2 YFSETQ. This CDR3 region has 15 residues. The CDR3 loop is CASSPGHGQGNTIYF. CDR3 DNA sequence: TGCGCCAGCAGCCCCGGACACGGGCAGGGGAACACCATATATTTT.

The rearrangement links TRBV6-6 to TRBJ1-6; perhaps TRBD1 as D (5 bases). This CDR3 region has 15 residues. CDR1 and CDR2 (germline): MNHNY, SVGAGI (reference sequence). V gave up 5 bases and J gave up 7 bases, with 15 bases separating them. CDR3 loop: CASSPFGGDNSPLHF. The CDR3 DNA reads TGTGCCAGCAGTCCCTTCGGGGGGGACAATTCACCCCTCCACTTT.

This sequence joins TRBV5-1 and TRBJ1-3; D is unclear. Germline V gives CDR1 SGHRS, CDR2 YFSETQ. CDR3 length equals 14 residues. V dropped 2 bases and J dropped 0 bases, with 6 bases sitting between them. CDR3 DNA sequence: TGCGCCAGCAGCTTTGACGGCTCTGGAAACACCATATATTTT. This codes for CASSFDGSGNTIYF.

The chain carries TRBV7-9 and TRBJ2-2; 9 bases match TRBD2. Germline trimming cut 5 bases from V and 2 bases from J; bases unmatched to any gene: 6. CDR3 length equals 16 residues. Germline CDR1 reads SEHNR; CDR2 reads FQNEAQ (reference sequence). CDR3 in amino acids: CASSPLTSGNTGELFF. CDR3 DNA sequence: TGTGCCAGCAGCCCCCTGACTAGCGGCAACACCGGGGAGCTGTTTTTT.

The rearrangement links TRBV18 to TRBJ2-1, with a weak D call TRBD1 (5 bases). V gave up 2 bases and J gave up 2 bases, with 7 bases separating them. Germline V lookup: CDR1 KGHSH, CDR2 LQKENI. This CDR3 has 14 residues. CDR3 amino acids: CASSPGATYNEQFF. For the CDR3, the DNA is TGTGCCAGCTCACCAGGGGCCACCTACAATGAGCAGTTCTTC.

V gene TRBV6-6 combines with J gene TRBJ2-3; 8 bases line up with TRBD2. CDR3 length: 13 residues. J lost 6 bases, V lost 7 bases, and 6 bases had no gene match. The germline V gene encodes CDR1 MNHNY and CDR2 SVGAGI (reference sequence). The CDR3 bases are TGTGCCAGCACGCAAGCGGGAGCGGATACGCAGTATTTT. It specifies CASTQAGADTQYF.

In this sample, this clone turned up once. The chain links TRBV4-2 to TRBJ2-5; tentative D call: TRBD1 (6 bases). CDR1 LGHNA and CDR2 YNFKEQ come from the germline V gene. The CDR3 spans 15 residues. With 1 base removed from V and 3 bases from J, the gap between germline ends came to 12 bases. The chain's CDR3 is CASSQVPGEKETQYF. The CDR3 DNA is TGTGCCAGCAGCCAAGTGCCAGGGGAGAAAGAGACCCAGTACTTC.

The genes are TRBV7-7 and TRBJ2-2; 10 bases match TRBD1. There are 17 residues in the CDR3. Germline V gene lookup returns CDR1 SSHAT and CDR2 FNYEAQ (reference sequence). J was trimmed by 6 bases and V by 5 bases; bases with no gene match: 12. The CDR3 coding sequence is TGTGCCAGCAGCCCTACTTCTGACAGGGGGCGCGCCGGGGAGCTGTTTTTT. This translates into CASSPTSDRGRAGELFF.

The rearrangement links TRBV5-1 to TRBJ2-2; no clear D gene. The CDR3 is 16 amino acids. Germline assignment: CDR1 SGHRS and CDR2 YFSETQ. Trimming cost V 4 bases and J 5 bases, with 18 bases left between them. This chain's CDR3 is CASSVESVGRTGELFF. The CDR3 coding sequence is TGCGCCAGCAGCGTCGAGTCGGTTGGGCGAACCGGGGAGCTGTTTTTT.

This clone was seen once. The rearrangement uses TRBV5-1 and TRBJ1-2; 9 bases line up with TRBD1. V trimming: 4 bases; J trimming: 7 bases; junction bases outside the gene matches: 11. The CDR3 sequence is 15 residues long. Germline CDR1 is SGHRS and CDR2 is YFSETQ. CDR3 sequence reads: CASSLTRTGASGYTF. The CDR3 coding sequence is TGCGCCAGCAGCCTAACCCGGACAGGGGCGTCTGGCTACACCTTC.

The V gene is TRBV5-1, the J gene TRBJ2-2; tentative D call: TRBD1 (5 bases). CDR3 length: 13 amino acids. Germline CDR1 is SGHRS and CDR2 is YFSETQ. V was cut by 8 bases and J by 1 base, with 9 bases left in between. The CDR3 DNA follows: TGCGCCAGTTTAGGACAGAACACCGGGGAGCTGTTTTTT. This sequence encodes CASLGQNTGELFF. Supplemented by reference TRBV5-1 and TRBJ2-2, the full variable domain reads KAGVTQTPRYLIKTRGQQVTLSCSPISGHRSVSWYQQTPGQGLQFLFEYFSETQRNKGNFPGRFSGRQFSNSRSEMNVSTLELGDSALYLCASLGQNTGELFFGEGSRLTVL.